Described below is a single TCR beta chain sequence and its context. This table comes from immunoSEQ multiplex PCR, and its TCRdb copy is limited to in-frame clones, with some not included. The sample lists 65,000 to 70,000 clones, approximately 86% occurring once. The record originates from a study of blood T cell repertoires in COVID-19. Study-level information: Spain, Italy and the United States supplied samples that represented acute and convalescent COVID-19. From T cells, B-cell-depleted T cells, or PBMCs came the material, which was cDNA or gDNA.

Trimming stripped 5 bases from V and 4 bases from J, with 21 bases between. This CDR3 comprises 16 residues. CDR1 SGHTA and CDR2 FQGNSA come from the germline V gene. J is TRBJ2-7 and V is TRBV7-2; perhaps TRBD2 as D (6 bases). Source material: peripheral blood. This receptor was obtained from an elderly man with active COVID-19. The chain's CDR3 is CASSLQSGTGYYEQYF. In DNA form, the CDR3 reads TGTGCCAGCAGCCTACAGTCTGGGACTGGGTATTACGAGCAGTACTTC.